Below are 7 T cell receptor beta chains sequenced from a single sample in a study of cytomegalovirus exposure and HLA in healthy donors. PCR involved 60 Vbeta and 13 Jbeta primers. TCRdb's table, derived via immunoSEQ multiplex PCR, lists solely in-frame clones and lacks some. The table shows over 150,000 clones, with approximately 80% occurring only once. Sequences were obtained from PBMCs. The receptors were gathered from a man under 40 in good health and CMV-seropositive.

This chain joins TRBV6-5 and TRBJ2-5; D unresolved. V was cut by 0 bases and J by 3 bases, with 11 bases left in between. Germline V lookup: CDR1 MNHEY, CDR2 SVGAGI. CDR3 length equals 15 residues. The CDR3 nucleotides are TGTGCCAGCAGTTACTCGATGAGCTCCAAAGAGACCCAGTACTTC. It is translated as CASSYSMSSKETQYF.

The chain links TRBV28 to TRBJ1-2; 8 positions agree with TRBD1. The CDR3 loop spans 13 amino acids. Germline loops: CDR1 MDHEN, CDR2 SYDVKM. Losses at the gene ends were 4 bases for V and 5 bases for J; bases not matched to a gene: 3. The DNA for the CDR3 is TGTGCCAGCAGTTCAGGGGGCAGGTATGGCTACACCTTC. Translation: CASSSGGRYGYTF.

The chain employs TRBV15 and TRBJ2-2; D might be TRBD2 (6 bases). CDR3 length: 17 residues. In germline, CDR1 is LNHNV, CDR2 YYDKDF (reference sequence). V shed 4 bases and J shed 0 bases, with 15 bases lying between them. This CDR3 is CATSTFLAFANTGELFF. The CDR3 nucleotides are TGTGCCACCAGCACCTTCCTAGCGTTCGCGAACACCGGGGAGCTGTTTTTT.

This clone was recorded once. CDR3 in DNA: TGTGCCAGCAGTCCAGACACAAACACTGAAGCTTTCTTT. Its translation is CASSPDTNTEAFF. This chain joins TRBV7-2 and TRBJ1-1; no clear D gene. The V gene's germline CDR1 is SGHTA and CDR2 FQGNSA. The CDR3 is 13 residues long. The V and J ends lost 6 bases and 2 bases respectively, with 10 bases between them.

The gene calls are TRBV7-9 and TRBJ2-1, with a tentative D call TRBD1 (5 bases). V was trimmed by 5 bases and J by 1 base, leaving 21 bases between them. CDR1 is SEHNR and CDR2 is FQNEAQ in the germline V gene (reference sequence). The CDR3 contains 18 residues. The CDR3 DNA reads as TGTGCCAGCAGCCCCCCTTTACGGACAATGAGGTCCTACAATGAGCAGTTCTTC. It specifies CASSPPLRTMRSYNEQFF.

The chain employs TRBV5-6 and TRBJ2-7; no clear D gene. Trimming pared 0 bases from V and 3 bases from J, leaving 7 bases between. The germline V gene has CDR1 SGHDT and CDR2 YYEEEE. The CDR3 has 13 amino acids. The CDR3 is CASSLGANYEQYF. The CDR3 DNA sequence: TGTGCCAGCAGCTTGGGGGCTAACTACGAGCAGTACTTC.

The V call is TRBV2, the J call TRBJ2-5; D is possibly TRBD2 (6 bases). V lost 9 bases and J lost 7, with 12 bases in between. Germline CDR1 reads SNHLY; CDR2 reads FYNNEI. The CDR3 totals 11 residues. The CDR3 reads CARGLERTQYF. The CDR3, as DNA: TGTGCCAGGGGACTGGAGAGGACCCAGTACTTC.